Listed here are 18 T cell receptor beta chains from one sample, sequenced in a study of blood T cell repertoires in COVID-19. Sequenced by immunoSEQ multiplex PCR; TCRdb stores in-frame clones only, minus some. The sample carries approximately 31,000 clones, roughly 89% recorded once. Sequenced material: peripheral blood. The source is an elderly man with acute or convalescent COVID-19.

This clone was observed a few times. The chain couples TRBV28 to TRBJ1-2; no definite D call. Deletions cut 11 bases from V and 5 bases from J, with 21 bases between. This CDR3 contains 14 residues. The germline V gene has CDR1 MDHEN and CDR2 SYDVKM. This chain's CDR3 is CAGRGQGQAYGYTF. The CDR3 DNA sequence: TGTGCCGGACGGGGTCAAGGCCAAGCATATGGCTACACCTTC.

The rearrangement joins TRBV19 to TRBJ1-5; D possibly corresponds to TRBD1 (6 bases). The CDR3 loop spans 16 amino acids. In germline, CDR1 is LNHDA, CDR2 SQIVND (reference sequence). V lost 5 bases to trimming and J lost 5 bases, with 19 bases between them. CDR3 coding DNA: TGTGCCAGTAGTCCAAACCGGGACACCGTCTATCAGCCCCAGCATTTT. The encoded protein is CASSPNRDTVYQPQHF.

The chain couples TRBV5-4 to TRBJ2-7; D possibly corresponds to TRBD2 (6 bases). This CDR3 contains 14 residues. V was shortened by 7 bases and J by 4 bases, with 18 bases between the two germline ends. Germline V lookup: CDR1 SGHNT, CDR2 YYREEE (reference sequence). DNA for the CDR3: TGTGCCAGCTCGAACCCGGGGGTGGTTTACGAGCAGTACTTC. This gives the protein CASSNPGVVYEQYF.

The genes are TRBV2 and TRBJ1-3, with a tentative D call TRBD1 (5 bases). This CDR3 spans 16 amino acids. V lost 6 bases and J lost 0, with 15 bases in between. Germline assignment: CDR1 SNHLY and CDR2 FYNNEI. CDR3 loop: CASRGQTGNSGNTIYF. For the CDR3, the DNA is TGTGCCAGCAGGGGGCAGACGGGCAACTCTGGAAACACCATATATTTT.

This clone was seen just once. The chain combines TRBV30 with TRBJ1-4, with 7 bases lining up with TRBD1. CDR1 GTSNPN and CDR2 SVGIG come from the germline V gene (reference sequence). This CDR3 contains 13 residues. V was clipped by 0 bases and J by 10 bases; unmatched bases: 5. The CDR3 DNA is TGTGCCTGGAGTGTACAGGGACAGTCAAAACTGTTTTTT. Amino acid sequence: CAWSVQGQSKLFF.

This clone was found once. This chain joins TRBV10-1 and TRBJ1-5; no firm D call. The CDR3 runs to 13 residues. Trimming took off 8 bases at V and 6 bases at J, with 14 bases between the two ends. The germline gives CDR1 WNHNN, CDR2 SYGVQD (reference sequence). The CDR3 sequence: CASSEAGGQPQHF. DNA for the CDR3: TGCGCCAGCTCCGAGGCGGGAGGTCAGCCCCAGCATTTT.

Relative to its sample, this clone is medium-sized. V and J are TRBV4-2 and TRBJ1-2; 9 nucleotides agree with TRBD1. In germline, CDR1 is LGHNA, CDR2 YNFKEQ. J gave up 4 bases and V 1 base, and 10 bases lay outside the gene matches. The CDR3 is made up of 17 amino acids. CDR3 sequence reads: CASSQAWTGAGSYGYTF. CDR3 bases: TGTGCCAGCAGCCAAGCCTGGACAGGGGCTGGTTCCTATGGCTACACCTTC.

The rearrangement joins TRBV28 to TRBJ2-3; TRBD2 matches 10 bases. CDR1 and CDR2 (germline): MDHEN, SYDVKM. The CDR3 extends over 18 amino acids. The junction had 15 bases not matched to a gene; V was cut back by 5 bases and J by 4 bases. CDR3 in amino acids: CASSGLADYQGIPDTQYF. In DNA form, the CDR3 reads TGTGCCAGCAGTGGACTAGCGGACTACCAAGGGATTCCAGATACGCAGTATTTT.

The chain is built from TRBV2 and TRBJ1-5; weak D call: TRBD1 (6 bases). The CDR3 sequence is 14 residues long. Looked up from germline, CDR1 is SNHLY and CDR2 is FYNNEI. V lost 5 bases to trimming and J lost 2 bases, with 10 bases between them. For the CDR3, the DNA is TGTGCCAGCAGTTACAGGGTCGGCAATCAGCCCCAGCATTTT. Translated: CASSYRVGNQPQHF. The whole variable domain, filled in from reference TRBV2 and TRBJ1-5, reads EPEVTQTPSHQVTQMGQEVILRCVPISNHLYFYWYRQILGQKVEFLVSFYNNEISEKSEIFDDQFSVERPDGSNFTLKIRSTKLEDSAMYFCASSYRVGNQPQHFGDGTRLSIL.

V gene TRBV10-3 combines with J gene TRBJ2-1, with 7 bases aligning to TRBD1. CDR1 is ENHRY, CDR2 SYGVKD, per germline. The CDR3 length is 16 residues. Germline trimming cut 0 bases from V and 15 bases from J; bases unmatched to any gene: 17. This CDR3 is CAISESNMGQLKGRFF. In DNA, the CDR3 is TGTGCCATCAGTGAGTCGAATATGGGACAGCTAAAAGGGCGGTTCTTC.

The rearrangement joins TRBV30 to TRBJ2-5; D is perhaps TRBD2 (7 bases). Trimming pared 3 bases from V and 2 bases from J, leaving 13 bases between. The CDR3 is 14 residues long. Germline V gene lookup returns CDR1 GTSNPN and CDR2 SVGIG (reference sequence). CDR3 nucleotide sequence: TGTGCCTGGAGGGGGAGGGGGGCTCAAGAGACCCAGTACTTC. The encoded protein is CAWRGRGAQETQYF. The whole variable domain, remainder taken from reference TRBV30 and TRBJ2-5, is SQTIHQWPATLVQPVGSPLSLECTVEGTSNPNLYWYRQAAGRGLQLLFYSVGIGQISSEVPQNLSASRPQDRQFILSSKKLLLSDSGFYLCAWRGRGAQETQYFGPGTRLLVL.

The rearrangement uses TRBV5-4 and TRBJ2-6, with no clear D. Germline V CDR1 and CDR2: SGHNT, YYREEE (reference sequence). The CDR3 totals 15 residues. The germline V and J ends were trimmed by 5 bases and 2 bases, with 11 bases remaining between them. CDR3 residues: CASSPVYTGANVLTF. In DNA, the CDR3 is TGTGCCAGCAGTCCCGTATATACTGGGGCCAACGTCCTGACTTTC.

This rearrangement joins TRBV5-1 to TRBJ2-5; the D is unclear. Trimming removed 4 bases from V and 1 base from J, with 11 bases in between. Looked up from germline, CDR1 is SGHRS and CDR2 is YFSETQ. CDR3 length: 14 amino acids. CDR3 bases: TGCGCCAGCAGCCTGGGAAGCACCCAAGAGACCCAGTACTTC. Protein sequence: CASSLGSTQETQYF.

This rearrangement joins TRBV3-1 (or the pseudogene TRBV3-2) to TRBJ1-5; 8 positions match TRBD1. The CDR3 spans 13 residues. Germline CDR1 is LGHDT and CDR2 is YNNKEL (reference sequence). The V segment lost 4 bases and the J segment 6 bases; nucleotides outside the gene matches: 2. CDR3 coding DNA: TGTGCCAGCAGCCTAGACAGGGGTCAGCCCCAGCATTTT. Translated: CASSLDRGQPQHF.

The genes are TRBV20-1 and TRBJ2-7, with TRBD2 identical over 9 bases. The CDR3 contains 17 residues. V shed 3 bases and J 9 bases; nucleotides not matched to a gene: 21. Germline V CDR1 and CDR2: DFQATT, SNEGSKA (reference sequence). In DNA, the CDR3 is TGCAGTGCTAGTAAGCCCGTTCGTGGGGCGGGAGGGTTTGTGCAGTACTTC. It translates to CSASKPVRGAGGFVQYF.

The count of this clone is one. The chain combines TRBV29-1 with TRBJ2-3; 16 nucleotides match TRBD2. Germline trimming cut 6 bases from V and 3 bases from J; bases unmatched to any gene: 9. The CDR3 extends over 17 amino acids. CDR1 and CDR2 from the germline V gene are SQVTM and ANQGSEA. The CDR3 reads CSVPPGLAGGGTDTQYF. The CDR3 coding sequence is TGCAGCGTGCCCCCGGGACTAGCGGGAGGGGGGACAGATACGCAGTATTTT.

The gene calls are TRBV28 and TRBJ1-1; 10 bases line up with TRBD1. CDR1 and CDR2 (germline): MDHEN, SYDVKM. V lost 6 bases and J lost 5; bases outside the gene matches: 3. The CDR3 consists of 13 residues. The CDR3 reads CASRGTGETEAFF. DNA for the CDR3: TGTGCCAGCAGAGGGACAGGGGAAACTGAAGCTTTCTTT.

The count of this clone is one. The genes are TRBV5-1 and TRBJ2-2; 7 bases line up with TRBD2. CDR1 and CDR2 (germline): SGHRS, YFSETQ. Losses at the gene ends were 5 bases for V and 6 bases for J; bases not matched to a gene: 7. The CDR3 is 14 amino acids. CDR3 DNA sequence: TGCGCCAGCAGACCTCGACTAGCCCCCGGGGAGCTGTTTTTT. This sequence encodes CASRPRLAPGELFF.